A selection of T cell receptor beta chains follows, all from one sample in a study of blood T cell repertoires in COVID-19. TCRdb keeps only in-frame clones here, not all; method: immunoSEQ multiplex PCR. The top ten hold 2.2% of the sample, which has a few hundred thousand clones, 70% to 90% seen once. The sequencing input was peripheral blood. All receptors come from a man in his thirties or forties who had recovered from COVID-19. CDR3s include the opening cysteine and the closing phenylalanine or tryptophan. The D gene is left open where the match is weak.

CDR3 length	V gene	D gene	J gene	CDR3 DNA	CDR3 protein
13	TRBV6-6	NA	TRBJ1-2	TGTGCCAGCAGTCCCCCAGAGGGCAGCGGCTACACCTTC	CASSPPEGSGYTF
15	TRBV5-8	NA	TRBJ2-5	TGTGCCAGCAGCTTTAGGTCAGGGAACGGAGAGACCCAGTACTTC	CASSFRSGNGETQYF
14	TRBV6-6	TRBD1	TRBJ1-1	TGTGCCAGCAGTCGACAGGGGGCACGAACTGAAGCTTTCTTT	CASSRQGARTEAFF
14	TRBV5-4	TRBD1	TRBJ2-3	TGTGCCAGCAGCCCGGGACAGGGCCCCGATACGCAGTATTTT	CASSPGQGPDTQYF
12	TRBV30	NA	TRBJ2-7	TGTGCCGGGAGTATGGGGGGATACGAGCAGTACTTC	CAGSMGGYEQYF
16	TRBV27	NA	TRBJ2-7	TGTGCCAGCAGTTCAGCTTTGGACACCCTTTCCTACGAGCAGTACTTC	CASSSALDTLSYEQYF
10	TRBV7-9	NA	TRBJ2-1	TGTGCCAGCAGCTCCAGGGAGCAGTTCTTC	CASSSREQFF
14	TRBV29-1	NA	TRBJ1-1	TGCAGCGCTTTTTCCAGGGAACAGAACACTGAAGCTTTCTTT	CSAFSREQNTEAFF
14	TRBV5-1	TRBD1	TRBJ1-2	TGCGCCAGCAGCCCGGGACAGGCGGGCTATGGCTACACCTTC	CASSPGQAGYGYTF
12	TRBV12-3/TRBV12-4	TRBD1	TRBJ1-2	TGTGCCAGCAGAAAGACAGGGCAAGGCTACACCTTC	CASRKTGQGYTF
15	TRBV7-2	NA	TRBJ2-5	TGTGCCAGCAGCGAAAGAGTGGGCAGGGCAGAGACCCAGTACTTC	CASSERVGRAETQYF
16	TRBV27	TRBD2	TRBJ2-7	TGTGCCAGCAGTGACCCCGTGGCGGCGGGGGGGGACGAGCAGTACTTC	CASSDPVAAGGDEQYF
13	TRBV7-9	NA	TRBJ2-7	TGTGCCAGCAGCTCCGGGACACCTTACGAGCAGTACTTC	CASSSGTPYEQYF
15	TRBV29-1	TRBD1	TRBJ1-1	TGCAGCGTTGTCAAGGGGGCATTCGGCGGCACTGAAGCTTTCTTT	CSVVKGAFGGTEAFF
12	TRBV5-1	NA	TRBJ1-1	TGCGCCAGCAGCTTGGTTTCGGCTGAAGCTTTCTTT	CASSLVSAEAFF
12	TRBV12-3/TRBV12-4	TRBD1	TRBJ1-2	TGTGCCAGCAGGGCCAGGGACAGGGGAAGCGCCTTC	CASRARDRGSAF
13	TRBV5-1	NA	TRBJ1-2	TGCGCCAGCAGCTTGTGGACAGACTATGGCTACACCTTC	CASSLWTDYGYTF
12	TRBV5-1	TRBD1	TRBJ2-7	TGCGCCAGCAGCTCGAACAGGGGGCGAGAGTACTTC	CASSSNRGREYF
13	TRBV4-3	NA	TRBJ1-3	TGCGCCAGCAGCCAAGAAATCCAGAACACCATATATTTT	CASSQEIQNTIYF